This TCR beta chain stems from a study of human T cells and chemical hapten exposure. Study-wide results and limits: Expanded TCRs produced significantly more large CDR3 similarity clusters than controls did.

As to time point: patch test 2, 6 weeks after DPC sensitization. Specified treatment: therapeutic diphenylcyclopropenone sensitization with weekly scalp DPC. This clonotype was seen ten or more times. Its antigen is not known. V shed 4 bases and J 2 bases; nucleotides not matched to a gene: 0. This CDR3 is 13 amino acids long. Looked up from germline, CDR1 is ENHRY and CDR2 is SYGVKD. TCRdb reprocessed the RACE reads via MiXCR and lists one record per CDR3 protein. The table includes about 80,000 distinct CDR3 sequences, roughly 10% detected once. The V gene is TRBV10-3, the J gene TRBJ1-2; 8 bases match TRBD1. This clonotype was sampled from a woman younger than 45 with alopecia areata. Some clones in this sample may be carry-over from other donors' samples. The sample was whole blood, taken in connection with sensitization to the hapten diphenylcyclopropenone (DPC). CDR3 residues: CAISGQGNYGYTF. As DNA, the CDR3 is TGTGCCATCAGTGGACAGGGGAACTATGGCTACACCTTC.